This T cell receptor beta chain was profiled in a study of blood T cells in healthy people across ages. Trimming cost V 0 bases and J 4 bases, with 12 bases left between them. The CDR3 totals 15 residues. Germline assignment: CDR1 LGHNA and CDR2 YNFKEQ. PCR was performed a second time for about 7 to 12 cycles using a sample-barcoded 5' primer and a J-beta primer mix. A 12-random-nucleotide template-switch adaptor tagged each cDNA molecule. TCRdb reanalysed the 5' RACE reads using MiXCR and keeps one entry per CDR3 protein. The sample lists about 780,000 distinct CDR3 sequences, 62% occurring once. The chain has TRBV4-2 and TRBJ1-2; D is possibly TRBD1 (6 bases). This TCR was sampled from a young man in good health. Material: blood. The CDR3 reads CASSQEGQPFYGYTF. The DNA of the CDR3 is TGTGCCAGCAGCCAAGAAGGACAGCCTTTCTATGGCTACACCTTC.